The 10 T cell receptor beta chains listed next were all sequenced from one sample in a study of metastatic and nonmetastatic thyroid tumors. TCRdb re-analyzed the PCR reads using MiXCR. This sample has about 40,000 clones, with about a sixth found just once. Treatment of any kind had been given to no patient before thyroid surgery. Sequencing was done on a sample of blood. All receptors derive from a female donor with papillary thyroid cancer or a benign thyroid nodule (not recorded which). Some clones in this sample may be carry-over from other donors' samples.

This clone was seen ten or more times. V usage is TRBV20-1 and J usage is TRBJ1-4; possible D gene TRBD1, 6 bases. Germline-derived CDR1 and CDR2 are DFQATT and SNEGSKA (reference sequence). CDR3 length equals 14 residues. The V and J ends lost 7 bases and 5 bases respectively, with 17 bases between them. The CDR3 DNA reads as TGCAGTGTCCCTCACAGGGAGAGAAATGAAAAACTGTTTTTT. This translates into CSVPHRERNEKLFF.

In its sample, this clone was seen many times. The chain couples TRBV28 to TRBJ1-3; D gene unclear. Trimming took 3 bases from V and 3 from J, leaving 9 bases between them. Germline-derived CDR1 and CDR2 are MDHEN and SYDVKM. This CDR3 has 14 amino acids. The CDR3 DNA reads TGTGCCAGCAGTTTGCTCGGGATTGGAAACACCATATATTTT. It yields the protein CASSLLGIGNTIYF.

At least ten counts were recorded for this clone. This chain connects TRBV7-2 to TRBJ1-3; no firm D call. CDR3 length equals 14 residues. The germline V and J ends were trimmed by 4 bases and 0 bases, with 7 bases remaining between them. Germline V gene lookup returns CDR1 SGHTA and CDR2 FQGNSA. The CDR3 bases are TGTGCCAGCAGCTCGCAATTCTCTGGAAACACCATATATTTT. Amino acid sequence: CASSSQFSGNTIYF.

The table lists this clone with a few counts. A read error is possible here, since a much larger clone lies one base away. J is TRBJ1-1 and V is TRBV6-1; tentatively, D is TRBD1 (6 bases). Trimming took 7 bases from V and 1 from J, leaving 16 bases between them. The CDR3 is 15 residues long. Germline CDR1 MNHNS, CDR2 SASEGT. The CDR3 here is CASILVQGGNTEAFF. The CDR3 nucleotides read TGTGCCAGCATCTTGGTACAAGGGGGGAACACTGAAGCTTTCTTT.

This clone has ten or more counts. The chain has TRBV11-3 and TRBJ2-3; 7 positions agree with TRBD1. In germline, CDR1 is SGHNT, CDR2 YENEEA. With 5 bases clipped from V and 5 bases from J, the junction kept 4 bases outside the gene matches. The CDR3 length is 13 residues. CDR3 loop: CASSTTGLDTQYF. CDR3 nucleotide sequence: TGTGCCAGCAGCACGACAGGGTTAGATACGCAGTATTTT.

This clone was observed at least ten times. The chain recombines TRBV30 with TRBJ2-2; TRBD2 matches 9 bases. Germline CDR1 is GTSNPN and CDR2 is SVGIG (reference sequence). V dropped 8 bases and J dropped 7; count of bases not matched to a gene: 8. There are 13 residues in the CDR3. CDR3 nucleotide sequence: TGTGCCGGTCAGCGGGGGGTTAACGGGGAGCTGTTTTTT. Its protein is CAGQRGVNGELFF.

This clone was picked up many times. The chain couples TRBV4-1 to TRBJ1-1; 7 bases fit TRBD1. CDR1 and CDR2 from the germline V gene are MGHRA and YSYEKL. The CDR3 sequence is 17 residues long. J lost 0 bases, V lost 3 bases, and 10 bases had no gene match. Written as DNA, the CDR3 is TGCGCCAGCAGCCAGGACCCGGCAGGGGGGGTGAACACTGAAGCTTTCTTT. Protein product: CASSQDPAGGVNTEAFF.

In this sample, this clone turned up many times. CDR3 region: CASSFNRGAYGYTF. The CDR3 DNA reads TGTGCCAGCAGCTTCAACAGGGGAGCCTATGGCTACACCTTC. The rearrangement joins TRBV7-2 to TRBJ1-2; the match to TRBD1 covers 7 bases. Germline CDR1 reads SGHTA; CDR2 reads FQGNSA. The junction had 5 bases not matched to a gene; V was cut back by 3 bases and J by 4 bases. The CDR3 has 14 amino acids.

In this sample, this clone turned up many times. This chain connects TRBV9 to TRBJ2-2, with TRBD1 matching over 12 bases. The V gene's germline CDR1 is SGDLS and CDR2 YYNGEE. CDR3 length equals 16 residues. The V segment lost 4 bases and the J segment 7 bases; nucleotides outside the gene matches: 8. CDR3 protein: CASSKPGQGAGGELFF. The CDR3 DNA reads as TGTGCCAGCAGCAAACCGGGACAGGGGGCAGGCGGGGAGCTGTTTTTT. Supplemented by reference TRBV9 and TRBJ2-2, the full variable domain reads DSGVTQTPKHLITATGQRVTLRCSPRSGDLSVYWYQQSLDQGLQFLIQYYNGEERAKGNILERFSAQQFPDLHSELNLSSLELGDSALYFCASSKPGQGAGGELFFGEGSRLTVL.

V usage is TRBV20-1 and J usage is TRBJ1-5; D gene ambiguous. Germline V gives CDR1 DFQATT, CDR2 SNEGSKA (reference sequence). The CDR3 spans 15 residues. V lost 2 bases, J lost 6 bases, and 17 bases lay in between. The CDR3 DNA reads TGCAGTGCTAGACCGGGAGCTGTGTCGCGTCAGCCCCAGCATTTT. Amino acids: CSARPGAVSRQPQHF.